This is a list of T cell receptor beta chains from one sample in a study of technical replicates of blood from several donors. Sequenced by immunoSEQ multiplex PCR; TCRdb stores in-frame clones only, minus some. The sample comprises 79,000 or so clones, roughly 91% of which are singletons, and 0.25% rests with the top ten. The sequencing input was T cells isolated from PBMCs. All receptors come from a human donor in good health. The CDR3 runs from the conserved cysteine through the conserved F or W. D genes are given only for firm matches. The size field is filled for only some rows; it gives once, few, many or a size class.

clone size: -; J gene: TRBJ1-2; V gene: TRBV7-8; D gene: TRBD1; CDR3 DNA: TGTGCCAGCAGCTTAAAGCCGGGACAGGGGGATTTTTCGGGAGGCTACACCTTC; CDR3 protein: CASSLKPGQGDFSGGYTF
clone size: once; J gene: TRBJ1-4; V gene: TRBV25-1; D gene: -; CDR3 DNA: TGTGCCAGCAGTGACAGGGGTGTCGTTAATGAAAAACTGTTTTTT; CDR3 protein: CASSDRGVVNEKLFF
clone size: -; J gene: TRBJ2-5; V gene: TRBV5-4; D gene: TRBD2; CDR3 DNA: TGTGCCAGCAGCCCCGGACTAGTCCAAGAGACCCAGTACTTC; CDR3 protein: CASSPGLVQETQYF
clone size: -; J gene: TRBJ2-5; V gene: TRBV11-2; D gene: TRBD1; CDR3 DNA: TGTGCCAGCAGCTCAACGACAGGGCCGGAGACCCAGTACTTC; CDR3 protein: CASSSTTGPETQYF
clone size: -; J gene: TRBJ1-1; V gene: TRBV29-1; D gene: -; CDR3 DNA: TGCAGCGTTGGCCTTACAGGGAAGGGTAAGGATGCTTTCTTT; CDR3 protein: CSVGLTGKGKDAFF
clone size: -; J gene: TRBJ2-1; V gene: TRBV18; D gene: TRBD2; CDR3 DNA: TGTGCCAGCTCACCACTAGCGGGAAAAACGACAAGTTACAATGAGCAGTTCTTC; CDR3 protein: CASSPLAGKTTSYNEQFF
clone size: once; J gene: TRBJ1-2; V gene: TRBV30; D gene: -; CDR3 DNA: TGTGCCTGGGAGGACACCTCCTATGGCTACACCTTC; CDR3 protein: CAWEDTSYGYTF
clone size: -; J gene: TRBJ2-1; V gene: TRBV5-1; D gene: -; CDR3 DNA: TGCGCCAGCAGCTTGGCCCAATACAATGAGCAGTTCTTC; CDR3 protein: CASSLAQYNEQFF
clone size: -; J gene: TRBJ2-2; V gene: TRBV7-9; D gene: -; CDR3 DNA: TGTGCCAGCAGCTTAGGGCAGGGGACCGGGGAGCTGTTTTTT; CDR3 protein: CASSLGQGTGELFF
clone size: -; J gene: TRBJ1-1; V gene: TRBV5-1; D gene: -; CDR3 DNA: TGCGCCAGCTCGGACAGACTGAACACTGAAGCTTTCTTT; CDR3 protein: CASSDRLNTEAFF
clone size: -; J gene: TRBJ2-7; V gene: TRBV14; D gene: TRBD2; CDR3 DNA: TGTGCCAGCAGCCAAGGAACGGGGGGAGCCGAGCAGTACTTC; CDR3 protein: CASSQGTGGAEQYF
clone size: -; J gene: TRBJ2-7; V gene: TRBV19; D gene: -; CDR3 DNA: TGTGCCAGTAGTATTTGGCCTAGCGACTCCTACGAGCAGTACTTC; CDR3 protein: CASSIWPSDSYEQYF
clone size: -; J gene: TRBJ2-7; V gene: TRBV5-4; D gene: TRBD1; CDR3 DNA: TGTGCCAGCAGCAACAGGGGGGCCTACGAGCAGTACTTC; CDR3 protein: CASSNRGAYEQYF
clone size: -; J gene: TRBJ2-7; V gene: TRBV14; D gene: -; CDR3 DNA: TGTGCCAGCAGCCGGCTAGCGAGCTACGAGCAGTACTTC; CDR3 protein: CASSRLASYEQYF
clone size: -; J gene: TRBJ2-2; V gene: TRBV28; D gene: TRBD1; CDR3 DNA: TGTGCCAGCAGTGATAGATGGGACAGTCGACTCGGGGAGCTGTTTTTT; CDR3 protein: CASSDRWDSRLGELFF
clone size: -; J gene: TRBJ2-2; V gene: TRBV28; D gene: -; CDR3 DNA: TGTGCCAGCAGTTTAGGGGGCGCCCCCGGGGAGCTGTTTTTT; CDR3 protein: CASSLGGAPGELFF
clone size: -; J gene: TRBJ2-7; V gene: TRBV5-6; D gene: -; CDR3 DNA: TGTGCCAGCAGCTTGTGGACGGTCGGACAGATTTACTACGAGCAGTACTTC; CDR3 protein: CASSLWTVGQIYYEQYF
clone size: -; J gene: TRBJ2-1; V gene: TRBV7-9; D gene: -; CDR3 DNA: TGTGCCAGCAGCTTAGGGACACCAAGCTCCTACAATGAGCAGTTCTTC; CDR3 protein: CASSLGTPSSYNEQFF
clone size: once; J gene: TRBJ2-7; V gene: TRBV5-1; D gene: -; CDR3 DNA: TGCGCCAGCAGCTTGGGTTCTCTCTCCCCGGGTGGCGAGCAGTACTTC; CDR3 protein: CASSLGSLSPGGEQYF
clone size: -; J gene: TRBJ1-3; V gene: TRBV9; D gene: TRBD1; CDR3 DNA: TGTGCCAGCAGCCCGGGGGGGACAGGGAGCGATGCTGGAAACACCATATATTTT; CDR3 protein: CASSPGGTGSDAGNTIYF
clone size: -; J gene: TRBJ2-3; V gene: TRBV5-1; D gene: -; CDR3 DNA: TGCGCCAGCAGCTTGTTGGTAGCAACAGATACGCAGTATTTT; CDR3 protein: CASSLLVATDTQYF
clone size: -; J gene: TRBJ2-5; V gene: TRBV5-1; D gene: TRBD1; CDR3 DNA: TGCGCCAGCAGCCCGCAGGACAGGGGAGAAGAGACCCAGTACTTC; CDR3 protein: CASSPQDRGEETQYF
clone size: few; J gene: TRBJ1-1; V gene: TRBV5-4; D gene: -; CDR3 DNA: TGTGCCAGCAGCTTGATTCTAGGGGGGGGCGGTGAAGCTTTCTTT; CDR3 protein: CASSLILGGGGEAFF
clone size: -; J gene: TRBJ2-5; V gene: TRBV4-1; D gene: -; CDR3 DNA: TGCGCCAGCAGCCAAGCTGGCGGTAATAAAGAGACCCAGTACTTC; CDR3 protein: CASSQAGGNKETQYF